This T cell receptor beta chain was identified during a study of cytomegalovirus exposure and HLA in healthy donors. Study overall: In an early release, HLA-typed donors contributed some 82 million unique TCR sequences. General study findings and limits: TCR beta V segments were, for the most part, productive about 87% or about 30% of the time in an earlier analysis. The only immune exposure information that was available was CMV serostatus.

60 Vbeta and 13 Jbeta primers were used in PCR. Measured with immunoSEQ multiplex PCR; TCRdb has only the in-frame clones, and not every one. The sample consists of 120,000 to 150,000 clones, roughly 76% of them appearing once. About this clone itself: The target antigen is unknown.

V was pared by 3 bases and J by 7 bases, with 7 bases of the junction left unmatched. This CDR3 is 14 amino acids long. Germline CDR1 is LNHDA and CDR2 is SQIVND (reference sequence). This sequence originates from a woman aged 25-40 years in good health and CMV-seronegative. Sequencing was performed on PBMCs. The chain combines TRBV19 with TRBJ1-1; 8 nucleotides line up with TRBD1. DNA of the CDR3: TGTGCCAGTAGTATGAGGCAGGGGGCTCGTGAAGCTTTCTTT. Translating gives CASSMRQGAREAFF.